This TCR beta chain was documented in a study of blood T cell repertoires in COVID-19. Across the whole study: Some COVID-19 samples were acute and others convalescent; all came from the United States, Italy and Spain. Sample material is recorded as cDNA or gDNA derived from T cells, B-cell-depleted T cells, or PBMCs.

In its sample, this clone was seen once. Unmatched junction bases numbered 5, after V lost 7 bases and J lost 3 bases. Germline V gene lookup returns CDR1 SNHLY and CDR2 FYNNEI. The CDR3 is 13 amino acids. Seattle-derived patients entered the study during active infection and were followed longitudinally. As processed by the authors: Quantification of nucleated cells was approximated via reference gene primer amplification. Here immunoSEQ multiplex PCR was the method, and the copy in TCRdb shows in-frame clones only, minus some. That table is the source of V, J and clone size, and D and trimming were worked out from the DNA. The table lists about 370,000 clones, about 89% of them singletons.

The receptor was isolated from a woman in her thirties with COVID-19, enrolled during active disease. The rearrangement links TRBV2 to TRBJ1-2, with 7 nucleotides matching TRBD1. Sequencing was performed on peripheral blood. The CDR3 region is CASTLGQDYGYTF. The CDR3 coding sequence is TGTGCCAGCACATTAGGACAGGACTATGGCTACACCTTC.